This TCR beta chain was observed in a study of cytomegalovirus exposure and HLA in healthy donors. Whole-study results and caveats: Common viral pathogens (according to a later analysis) appeared linked to several of the most significant clusters. As a later analysis revealed, most CMV-associated TCR beta chains appeared HLA-restricted. Reported performance of the classifier showed diagnosis of cytomegalovirus status with high specificity and sensitivity.

The PCR was carried out with 60 Vbeta primers and 13 Jbeta primers. Only in-frame clones appear in the TCRdb table, and some are missing; sequencing was by immunoSEQ multiplex PCR. Of over 85,000 clones in the sample, over 60% were seen once. A word on this clone: Its target is unknown.

The V gene lost 3 bases and the J gene lost 7 bases, with 18 bases spanning the gap. The CDR3 runs 16 residues. CDR1 and CDR2 from the germline V gene are LGHNA and YSLEER. The TCR originated in a man under 40 in good health and CMV-seropositive. The chain joins TRBV4-3 to TRBJ1-4; tentative D call: TRBD1 (5 bases). The sample taken for sequencing was PBMCs. In DNA form, the CDR3 reads TGCGCCAGCAGCCAGCGGCCGGGACCGCGGGGTGAAAAACTGTTTTTT. It yields the protein CASSQRPGPRGEKLFF.